This T cell receptor (beta chain) was obtained from a study of blood T cells in healthy people across ages. Whole-study findings and limits: The study found TCR beta diversity correlated strongly with naive T cell percentage.

Many counts were recorded for this clonotype. Its matching antigen is unknown. A second PCR of 7 to 11 cycles used a sample-barcoded 5' primer and a J-beta primer mix. TCRdb re-called the 5' RACE reads with MiXCR, one entry per CDR3 protein. Here the sample spans about 840,000 distinct CDR3 sequences, about 27% being singletons. The sample, 7.5 to 10 milliliters of peripheral blood, was drawn from each donor. CDR1 and CDR2 (germline): MNHEY, SVGEGT. This CDR3 is 15 amino acids long. V was clipped by 4 bases and J by 5 bases, with 18 bases between them. This sample was shared with a second study, whose subject was T cells of mothers and their children. That paper notes: A few healthy Caucasian mothers, along with their six children, were the donors.

Sequencing was carried out using blood. The receptor was isolated from a woman in her forties in good health. The gene calls are TRBV6-2 or TRBV6-3 and TRBJ2-7; D is tentatively TRBD1 or TRBD2 (5 bases each). In DNA form, the CDR3 reads TGTGCCAGCAGTTTCCGGGGCGCGTATGGCCACGAGCAGTACTTC. Encoded protein: CASSFRGAYGHEQYF.